This TCR beta chain stems from a study of cytomegalovirus exposure and HLA in healthy donors. General study results and limits: The study labeled around 160 TCR beta chains cytomegalovirus-associated.

This clone has more than one count but fewer than ten. Antigen: not known. Vbeta (60) and Jbeta (13) primers were used in the PCR. Sequencing used immunoSEQ multiplex PCR; TCRdb keeps in-frame clones, though not all of them. The table includes 110,000 to 150,000 clones, roughly a tenth detected once. Trimming shortened V by 2 bases and J by 5 bases, and 15 bases separated the two germline ends. In germline, CDR1 is MDHEN, CDR2 SYDVKM. This CDR3 has 15 residues. The chain employs TRBV28 and TRBJ1-1; D is uncertain. Material: PBMCs. The TCR was taken from a male donor in good health and CMV-seronegative. In DNA, the CDR3 is TGTGCCAGCAGTTTACTCGTTTTCAGTACGACTGAAGCTTTCTTT. Translating gives CASSLLVFSTTEAFF.